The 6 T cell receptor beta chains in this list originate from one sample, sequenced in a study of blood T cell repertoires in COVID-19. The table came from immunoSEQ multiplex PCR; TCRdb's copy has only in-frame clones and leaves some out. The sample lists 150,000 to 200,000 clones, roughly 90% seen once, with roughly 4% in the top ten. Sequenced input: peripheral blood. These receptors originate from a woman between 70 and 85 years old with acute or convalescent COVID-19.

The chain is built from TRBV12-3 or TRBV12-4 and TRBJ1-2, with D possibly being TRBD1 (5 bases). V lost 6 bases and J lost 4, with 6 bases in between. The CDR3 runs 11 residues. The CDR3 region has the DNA TGTGCCAGCAGAGGGGTCTATGGCTACACCTTC. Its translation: CASRGVYGYTF.

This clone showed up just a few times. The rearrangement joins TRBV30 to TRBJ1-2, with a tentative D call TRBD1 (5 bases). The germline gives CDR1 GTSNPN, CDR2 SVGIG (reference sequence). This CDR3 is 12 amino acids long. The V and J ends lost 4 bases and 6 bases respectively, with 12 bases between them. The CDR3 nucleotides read TGTGCCTGGACCCGGGGGAGCAATGGCTACACCTTC. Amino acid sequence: CAWTRGSNGYTF. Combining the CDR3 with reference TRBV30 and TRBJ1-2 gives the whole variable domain SQTIHQWPATLVQPVGSPLSLECTVEGTSNPNLYWYRQAAGRGLQLLFYSVGIGQISSEVPQNLSASRPQDRQFILSSKKLLLSDSGFYLCAWTRGSNGYTFGSGTRLTVV.

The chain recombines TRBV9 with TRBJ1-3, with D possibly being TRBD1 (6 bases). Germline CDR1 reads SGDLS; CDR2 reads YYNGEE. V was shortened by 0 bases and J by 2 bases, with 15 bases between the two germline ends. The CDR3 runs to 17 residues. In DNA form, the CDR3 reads TGTGCCAGCAGCGTAGCGGCAGGGGAGTGGGCTGGAAACACCATATATTTT. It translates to CASSVAAGEWAGNTIYF.

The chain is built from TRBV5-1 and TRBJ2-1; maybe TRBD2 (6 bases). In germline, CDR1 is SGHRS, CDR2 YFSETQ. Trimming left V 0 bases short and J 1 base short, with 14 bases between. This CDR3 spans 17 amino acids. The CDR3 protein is CASSLAFYGGSYNEQFF. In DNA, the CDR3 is TGCGCCAGCAGCTTGGCTTTTTACGGGGGTTCCTACAATGAGCAGTTCTTC.

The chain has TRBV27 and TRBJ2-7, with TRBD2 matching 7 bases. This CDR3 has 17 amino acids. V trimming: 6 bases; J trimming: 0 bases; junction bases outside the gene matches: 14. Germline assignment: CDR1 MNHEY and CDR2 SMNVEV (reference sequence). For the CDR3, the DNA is TGTGCCAGCAGGAGGTTTGGGACTACTTCTTCCTCCTACGAGCAGTACTTC. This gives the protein CASRRFGTTSSSYEQYF.

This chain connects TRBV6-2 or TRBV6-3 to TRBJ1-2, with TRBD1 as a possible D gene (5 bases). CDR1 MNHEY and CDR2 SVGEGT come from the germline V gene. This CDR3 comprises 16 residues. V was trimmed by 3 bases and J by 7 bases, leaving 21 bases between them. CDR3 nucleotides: TGTGCCAGCAGTTATGATCCGTTACAGGCAGTAAGTGGCTACACCTTC. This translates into CASSYDPLQAVSGYTF.